This T cell receptor (beta chain) was captured by sequencing in a study of blood T cell repertoires in COVID-19. The overall study: Some COVID-19 samples were acute and others convalescent; all came from the United States, Italy and Spain. Sample material is recorded as cDNA or gDNA derived from T cells, B-cell-depleted T cells, or PBMCs.

Original processing methods: Amplified reference gene primers provided the basis for estimating nucleated cell counts. Assay used: immunoSEQ multiplex PCR; TCRdb lists only in-frame clones, some missing. The V and J calls and clone size were taken over from that table, and D and trimming were inferred from the DNA. The data contain roughly 250,000 clones, around 89% of them singletons. This clone showed up just a few times. There are 13 residues in the CDR3. V dropped 5 bases and J dropped 5 bases, with 12 bases sitting between them. The germline V gene encodes CDR1 MNHEY and CDR2 SVGAGI. Source material: peripheral blood. This clonotype was obtained from a man aged 25-45 years with acute or convalescent COVID-19. This sequence joins TRBV6-5 and TRBJ2-5; possibly TRBD1 for D (6 bases). This CDR3 reads CASSLTGLETQYF. DNA for the CDR3: TGTGCCAGCAGTCTTACAGGGCTGGAGACCCAGTACTTC.